This TCR beta chain was sequenced in a study of T cells after yellow fever vaccination (dated by TCRdb to the late 2010s). Broadly, across the study: Using CD3, CD45RA, CCR7 and CD95 staining, memory subsets (EM, EMRA, CM and Tscm) were sorted on a BD FACS Aria III. Libraries from fractions with low cell numbers were prepared with the SMART-Seq v4 Ultra Low Input RNA kit. Bulk TCR alpha and beta repertoires were sequenced longitudinally to track T-cell clones before and after primary and booster YFV17D yellow fever vaccination. Two healthy male donors made up the cohort, one aged 18 to 29 years and the other aged 30 to 40 years. Bulk PBMC replicates and cell subsets were isolated from blood drawn at multiple timepoints before and after both primary and secondary immunization. Sorting of memory subsets took place on days 0, 15 and 45 and at 18 months after primary vaccination, as well as on days 0, 15 and 45 after the 30-year booster. General conclusions and limits of the study: The secondary T-cell response was weaker than the primary response but faster, peaking on day 5 instead of day 15. In the sorted memory subsets on day 0, nearly all of the vaccine-responding clonotypes fell below detection. A small share of clonotypes was detected in both CD4 and CD8 compartments, with the overlap likely arising from convergent recombination. Because abundant contaminating clonotypes from the bulk population could be contained in FACS-sorted repertoires, computational filtering was required. After the booster, most of the clones that had expanded following primary vaccination were detected again (almost 98% of CD4 and 80% to 90% of CD8), which suggests that memory was broadly maintained. Because the study included only a couple of donors, the extent to which the findings can be generalized is limited.

This clonotype has at least ten counts. Within one base of it there is no much larger clone, and no base qualities were kept. In light of the paper, this sample's treatment or condition label describes: live attenuated yellow fever vaccine strain. A standard Ficoll-Paque protocol was used to isolate PBMCs from peripheral blood. RNA from sorted memory subsets was extracted with the RNeasy Micro Kit. The germline V gene (reference sequence) gives CDR1 as MNHEY and CDR2 as SMNVEV. Reading from cysteine to phenylalanine, the CDR3 counts 18 amino acids. The retained sequence is limited to the CDR3, 54 bases, with the frame set at the first base. The germline V end is reduced by 1 base and the J end by 4 bases; junction bases left unmatched: 9. Synthesis of TCR cDNA relied on 5'RACE template switching, a step that introduced a universal primer site along with unique molecular identifiers. Priming of cDNA synthesis was performed from both the TCR alpha and TCR beta constant segments. Library amplification used two PCR steps, and the second PCR step added sample barcodes and sequencing adapters. Sequencing of libraries was done on Illumina HiSeq 2500 (2x100 bp) or NovaSeq (2x150 bp). The paper's data handling went like this. MIGEC was used to demultiplex reads and collapse the reads into UMI consensus sequences, and MiXCR was used for V(D)J alignment. Clonotypes responding to the vaccine were identified with edgeR on replicate PBMC samples, with the criteria of FDR below 0.01 and a log2 fold change above 5 up to day 15. Bulk clonotypes were assigned CD4 or CD8 identity according to which sequenced CD4 or CD8 repertoire held them at higher abundance. To estimate how each clone was distributed across memory phenotypes, clonotype frequencies in memory subsets were weighted by FACS-sorted cell numbers. The public reads were reprocessed in TCRdb via fastp at Q25 and MiXCR, keeping in-frame beta chains. Rows are combined by CDR3 protein, so each entry shows the most common genes and DNA. V and J calls and clone size were set by TCRdb, not the authors. In this sample the table shows 35,000 to 55,000 distinct CDR3 sequences, 5% to 8% of which occur a single time. The ten largest account for around 9.3% of the sample.

The sample consisted of PBMCs, either bulk or a sorted T-cell subset (CD4+, CD8+, memory, or dextramer-sorted; not recorded which), taken 45 days after the yellow fever booster vaccination. The clonotype originates from a man aged 25 to 45 who received the YFV17D yellow fever vaccine. Recombination connected TRBV27 to TRBJ2-3; 12 of the junction bases match TRBD2. This receptor has the CDR3 CASSLYGLAGRSADTQYF. The nucleotide sequence is given as TGTGCCAGCAGTTTATACGGACTAGCGGGACGGTCCGCAGATACGCAGTATTTT.